A selection of T cell receptor beta chains follows, all from one sample in a study of post-analysis software for immune sequencing data. MiXCR, applied by TCRdb to the PCR reads, yields one record per CDR3 protein. The data contain more than 350,000 distinct CDR3 sequences, 30% to 40% of them singletons. Sequences were obtained from blood. Receptor source: a girl aged 2 to 10 with multiple sclerosis. The CDR3 runs from the conserved cysteine through the conserved F or W. Fields, in order: J gene, clone size, D gene, V gene, CDR3 DNA, CDR3 protein. The D gene is left open where the match is weak. Where a row states a size, it is once, few, many or the class of an expanded clone; other rows omit it.

J: TRBJ1-2; size: few; D: NA; V: TRBV7-9; DNA: TGTGCCAGCAGCTCCCCCGGGTCGGAGGGGGGCGGAGGCTACACCTTC; CDR3: CASSSPGSEGGGGYTF
J: TRBJ2-4; size: NA; D: NA; V: TRBV4-1; DNA: TGCGCCAGCAGCCAAGTCATGATATACCTAGCCAAAAACATTCAGTACTTC; CDR3: CASSQVMIYLAKNIQYF
J: TRBJ1-1; size: NA; D: NA; V: TRBV29-1; DNA: TGCAGCGTTGGACGATCGGGTGGAGCGGAAGCTTTCTTT; CDR3: CSVGRSGGAEAFF
J: TRBJ2-7; size: NA; D: NA; V: TRBV12-3/TRBV12-4; DNA: TGTGCCAGCAGTTGGACACTGATCAGCGAGCAGTACTTC; CDR3: CASSWTLISEQYF
J: TRBJ2-3; size: NA; D: NA; V: TRBV29-1; DNA: TGCAGCGTGGCTCGAAGCATAGGGACAGATACGCAGTATTTT; CDR3: CSVARSIGTDTQYF
J: TRBJ2-7; size: NA; D: TRBD1; V: TRBV12-3/TRBV12-4; DNA: TGTGCCAGCAACCGGGACAGATCCTACGAGCAGTACTTC; CDR3: CASNRDRSYEQYF
J: TRBJ1-2; size: many; D: NA; V: TRBV6-6; DNA: TGTGCCAGCAGTTACTTCTGGGGGTCGGACGGCTACACCTTC; CDR3: CASSYFWGSDGYTF
J: TRBJ1-5; size: NA; D: TRBD1; V: TRBV27; DNA: TGTGCCAGCAGTTCACAGGGGAATAGCAATCAGCCCCAGCATTTT; CDR3: CASSSQGNSNQPQHF
J: TRBJ1-5; size: NA; D: NA; V: TRBV15; DNA: TGTGCCACCAGCACGACCCGGGACACCCTAACCAATCAGCCCCAGCATTTT; CDR3: CATSTTRDTLTNQPQHF
J: TRBJ2-3; size: few; D: NA; V: TRBV7-9; DNA: TGTGCCAGCAGTCAGTGGGGGTCAGATACGCAGTATTTT; CDR3: CASSQWGSDTQYF
J: TRBJ2-7; size: few; D: NA; V: TRBV28; DNA: TGTGCCAGCAGTCCTCCTAGCTTCGACGAGCAGTACTTC; CDR3: CASSPPSFDEQYF
J: TRBJ2-7; size: NA; D: NA; V: TRBV2; DNA: TGTGCCAGCACCCGGACAGCAGACGAGCAGTACTTC; CDR3: CASTRTADEQYF
J: TRBJ2-7; size: NA; D: NA; V: TRBV27; DNA: TGTGCCAGCAGTTTAATCGGGAGCTCCTACGAGCAGTACTTC; CDR3: CASSLIGSSYEQYF
J: TRBJ2-7; size: few; D: NA; V: TRBV9; DNA: TGTGCCAGCAGCCTTACATATACCTCCTACGAGCAGTACTTC; CDR3: CASSLTYTSYEQYF
J: TRBJ2-7; size: NA; D: TRBD1; V: TRBV5-1; DNA: TGCGCCAGCAGCTTGGGCCCCCGGGACAGGGACTACGAGCAGTACTTC; CDR3: CASSLGPRDRDYEQYF
J: TRBJ2-1; size: few; D: TRBD1; V: TRBV2; DNA: TGTGCCAGCAGTGTTGACAGGGGAACCTACAATGAGCAGTTCTTC; CDR3: CASSVDRGTYNEQFF
J: TRBJ1-5; size: few; D: TRBD1; V: TRBV5-6; DNA: TGTGCCAGCAGCCGACAGGGGGCTCTTCTTCTGCCCCAGCATTTT; CDR3: CASSRQGALLLPQHF
J: TRBJ1-5; size: NA; D: TRBD1; V: TRBV27; DNA: TGTGCCAGCAGTTTTCAGGACAGGGACAATCAGCCCCAGCATTTT; CDR3: CASSFQDRDNQPQHF
J: TRBJ2-1; size: once; D: NA; V: TRBV29-1; DNA: TGCAGCGCCCCCCGGGGTCTAGAGCAGTTCTTC; CDR3: CSAPRGLEQFF
J: TRBJ1-2; size: few; D: NA; V: TRBV4-1; DNA: TGCGCCAGCAGCCAAGGCGAGGGGTGGGGGATTAACTATGGCTACACCTTC; CDR3: CASSQGEGWGINYGYTF
J: TRBJ1-2; size: few; D: NA; V: TRBV20-1; DNA: TGCAGTGCTAGAGTGGAAGGGTCCTATGATGGCTACACCTTC; CDR3: CSARVEGSYDGYTF
J: TRBJ2-7; size: many; D: NA; V: TRBV4-3; DNA: TGCGCCAGCAGCCAGGGCAGATCCTACGAGCAGTACTTC; CDR3: CASSQGRSYEQYF
J: TRBJ2-1; size: NA; D: NA; V: TRBV7-9; DNA: TGTGCCAGCAGCTTAGCGGCGGCGGCAAGCTCCTGCAATGAGCAGTTCTTC; CDR3: CASSLAAAASSCNEQFF
J: TRBJ1-1; size: NA; D: NA; V: TRBV7-2; DNA: TGTGCCAGCAGCTTATTTGGGGTCACTGAAGCTTTCTTT; CDR3: CASSLFGVTEAFF
J: TRBJ2-7; size: NA; D: TRBD2; V: TRBV9; DNA: TGTGCCAGCAGCCAGAGCGGGGACTGGGTGGGCACAAGAGTGGCCCAGTACTTC; CDR3: CASSQSGDWVGTRVAQYF
J: TRBJ2-1; size: NA; D: TRBD2; V: TRBV12-5; DNA: TGTGCTAGTGGTTTGGCATCCGGACTAGCGGGGCCCAATGAGCAGTTCTTC; CDR3: CASGLASGLAGPNEQFF
J: TRBJ2-1; size: NA; D: TRBD1; V: TRBV6-5; DNA: TGTGCCAGCCGACGGGACAGGGGTATGGCCTACAATGAGCAGTTCTTC; CDR3: CASRRDRGMAYNEQFF
J: TRBJ1-1; size: NA; D: NA; V: TRBV7-8; DNA: TGTGCCAGCAGCGATACCAGGGGGAACACTGAAGCTTTCTTT; CDR3: CASSDTRGNTEAFF
J: TRBJ1-1; size: NA; D: TRBD1; V: TRBV7-3; DNA: TGTGCCAGCAGCTCTCAGGGGGCGATGAACACTGAAGCTTTCTTT; CDR3: CASSSQGAMNTEAFF
J: TRBJ2-4; size: NA; D: TRBD2; V: TRBV3-1; DNA: TGTGCCAGCAGCCAAGGACTAGCGGCGGACCTAGCCAAAAACATTCAGTACTTC; CDR3: CASSQGLAADLAKNIQYF
J: TRBJ2-3; size: NA; D: NA; V: TRBV5-5; DNA: TGTGCCAGCCGCCCCGGGATGCAAGATACGCAGTATTTT; CDR3: CASRPGMQDTQYF